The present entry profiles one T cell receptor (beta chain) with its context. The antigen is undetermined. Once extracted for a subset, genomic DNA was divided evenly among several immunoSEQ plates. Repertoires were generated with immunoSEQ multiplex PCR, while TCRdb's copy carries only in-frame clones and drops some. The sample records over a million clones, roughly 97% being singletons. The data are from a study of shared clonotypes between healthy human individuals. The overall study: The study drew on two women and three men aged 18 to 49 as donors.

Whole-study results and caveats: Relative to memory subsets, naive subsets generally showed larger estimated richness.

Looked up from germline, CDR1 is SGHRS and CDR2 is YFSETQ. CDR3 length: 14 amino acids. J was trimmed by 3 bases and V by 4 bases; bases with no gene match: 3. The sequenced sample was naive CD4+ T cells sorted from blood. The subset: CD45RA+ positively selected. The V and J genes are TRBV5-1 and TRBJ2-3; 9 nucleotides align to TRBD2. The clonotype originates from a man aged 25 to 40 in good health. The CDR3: CASSAGLATDTQYF. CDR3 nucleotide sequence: TGCGCCAGCAGCGCGGGACTAGCAACAGATACGCAGTATTTT.